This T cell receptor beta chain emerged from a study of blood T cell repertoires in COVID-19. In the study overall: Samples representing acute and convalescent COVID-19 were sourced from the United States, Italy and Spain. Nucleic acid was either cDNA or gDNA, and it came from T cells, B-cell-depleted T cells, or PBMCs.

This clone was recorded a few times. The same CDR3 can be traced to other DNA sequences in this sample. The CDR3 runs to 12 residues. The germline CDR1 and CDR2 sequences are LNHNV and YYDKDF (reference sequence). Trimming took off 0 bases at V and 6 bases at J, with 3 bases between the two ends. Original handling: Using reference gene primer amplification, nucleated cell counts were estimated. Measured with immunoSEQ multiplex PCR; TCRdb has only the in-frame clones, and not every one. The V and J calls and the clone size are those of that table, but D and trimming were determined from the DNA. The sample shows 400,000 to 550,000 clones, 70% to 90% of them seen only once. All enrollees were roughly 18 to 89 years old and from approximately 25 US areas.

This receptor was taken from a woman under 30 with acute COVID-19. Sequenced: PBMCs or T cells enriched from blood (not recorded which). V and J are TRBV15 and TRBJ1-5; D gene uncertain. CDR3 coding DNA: TGTGCCACCAGCAGAGATAGTCAGCCCCAGCATTTT. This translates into CATSRDSQPQHF.